This T cell receptor (beta chain) was identified in a study of human T cells and chemical hapten exposure. Concerning this clonotype itself: Its antigen is unknown.

V was shortened by 5 bases and J by 6 bases, with 13 bases between the two germline ends. The length of the CDR3 is 14 residues. Germline values: CDR1 MNHEY, CDR2 SVGAGI. General study points: Expanded TCRs clustered into significantly more large CDR3 similarity groups than controls, the analysis revealed. Counts of expanded TCRs at PT1 were positively correlated with patch test score.

The time point: pre-sensitization, week 0. Treatment in this sample: therapeutic diphenylcyclopropenone sensitization with weekly scalp DPC. Via MiXCR, TCRdb re-called the RACE reads, giving one row per CDR3 protein. The sample carries about 250,000 distinct CDR3 sequences, just under 8% recorded once. Sequenced here: whole blood, sampled in connection with sensitization to the hapten diphenylcyclopropenone (DPC). This clonotype was sampled from a man aged 18 to 30 with alopecia areata. Some clones in this sample may be carry-over from other donors' samples. This chain joins TRBV6-5 and TRBJ2-2; D not resolved. In nucleotides, the CDR3 is TGTGCCAGCAGTCGAAACCCAGAGGCCGGGGAGCTGTTTTTT. This codes for CASSRNPEAGELFF.